This TCR beta chain was captured in a study of Ad26.COV2.S vaccination and SARS-CoV-2 variants. Regarding treatment: roughly 19 received Ad26.COV2.S at low or high dose, single or two shots; 5 received placebo; per-sample allocation not given. The investigators took samples on day 63 after the first vaccine or placebo injection. Germline CDR1 is SGDLS and CDR2 is YYNGEE. The CDR3 has 15 residues. Trimming took off 4 bases at V and 3 bases at J, with 13 bases between the two ends. Assay used: immunoSEQ multiplex PCR; TCRdb lists only in-frame clones, some missing. This table has 300,000 to 350,000 clones, 85% to 90% appearing once.

The material sequenced was peripheral blood, taken in a trial of Ad26.COV2.S vaccine versus placebo. This clonotype originated in a person between 18 and 65 years old who received the Ad26.COV2.S COVID-19 vaccine or a placebo. The chain joins TRBV9 to TRBJ1-4; possibly TRBD1 for D (6 bases). The DNA of the CDR3 is TGTGCCAGCAGCACAACAGGGCGCCCTAATGAAAAACTGTTTTTT. Protein sequence: CASSTTGRPNEKLFF.